Here is one T cell receptor (beta chain) with its context. What it binds is unknown. One junction end disagrees with the germline gene, perhaps due to a read error. This sample was included in a study of tumor and adjacent non-tumor tissue in lung cancer. Overall study findings and caveats: In normal lung, the top 100 clones were significantly more dominant than in tumor.

This CDR3 is 14 amino acids long. Germline CDR1 is DFQATT and CDR2 is SNEGSKA (reference sequence). Three rounds of nested PCR, following a modified ARM-PCR protocol, produced the TCRbeta library. TCRdb fed the multiplex PCR reads into MiXCR, producing one record per CDR3 protein. Of fewer than 85,000 distinct CDR3 sequences in the sample, about three quarters were seen once. The template was RNA from unsorted bulk tissue. Chemotherapy-naive patients with new lung cancer underwent thoracic surgery in China, August–late 2014. V is TRBV20-1 and J is TRBJ2-1; a weak D match, TRBD2 (5 bases). The specimen sequenced was lung tumor tissue. The source of this sequence is a woman in her fifties or sixties with non-small cell lung cancer. CDR3 loop: CSARESSWSNEQFF. In nucleotides, the CDR3 is TGCAGTGCTAGAGAGTCTAGCTGGAGTAATGAACAGTTCTTC.